This T cell receptor beta chain was sequenced for a study of response to subunit inactivated influenza vaccine (dated by TCRdb to 2016 to 2018). At the level of the whole study: The study used deep quantitative T cell receptor repertoire profiling to track responses to a trivalent subunit inactivated influenza vaccine.

V was cut back by 4 bases and J by 2 bases, leaving a gap of 17 bases between them. For CDR1 and CDR2, the germline V gene lists SQVTM and ANQGSEA. The CDR3 contains 15 residues, cysteine and phenylalanine counted. The DNA shown is the 45-base CDR3, in frame from base 1. The paper as a whole reports these results and caveats: According to the authors, only a limited number of new T cells may be recruited by each seasonal influenza vaccination.

The library relied on RT-PCR. The data were produced on an Illumina HiSeq 2500. In-frame beta chains were kept once TCRdb had trimmed the public reads at Q25 with fastp and called clones with MiXCR. Rows matching on CDR3 protein sequence are summarized as one entry with the most common DNA and genes. The table for this sample lists around 850,000 distinct CDR3 sequences; approximately 17% of them were counted only once. The top ten clones comprise approximately 11% of the sample. Remarks on this clonotype: Its antigen has not been determined. Per-base quality was not reported, and no clone a single base away is much larger than it.

This receptor chain uses TRBV29-1 and TRBJ1-1; TRBD1 is a weak D gene call, 5 bases matching. The sequence was obtained from a man aged 50-60 years who received an inactivated influenza vaccine. Donor details come from another sample of the same person, matched by shared clones. The specimen comprised PBMCs from blood, sampled around 5 days after vaccination. The DNA reads as follows: TGCAGCGTTGCACCCCCAGGGAGGCAAAACACTGAAGCTTTCTTT. The translation is CSVAPPGRQNTEAFF.